The clone carrying this T cell receptor (beta chain) was counted a single time. Its antigen is still unknown. No infections or other immune events were documented during collection. This specimen comes from a study of identifying expanded T cells in peripheral blood. Findings of the study overall: Two-week clone count variance significantly increased as total template count grew. Over approximately two and four weeks, about 15 and 18 clones changed, versus around 1.1 between replicates.

Germline loops: CDR1 MGHRA, CDR2 YSYEKL. The CDR3 contains 12 residues. The germline V and J ends were trimmed by 0 bases and 4 bases, with 4 bases remaining between them. This table comes from immunoSEQ multiplex PCR, and its TCRdb copy is limited to in-frame clones, with some not included. The data show about 82,000 clones, 70% to 90% seen once. The chain recombines TRBV4-1 with TRBJ2-7; the D is unclear. The material sequenced was blood. This TCR was recovered from a person between 18 and 69 years old in good health. CDR3 residues: CASSQDGYEQYF. The DNA of the CDR3 is TGCGCCAGCAGCCAAGATGGGTACGAGCAGTACTTC.